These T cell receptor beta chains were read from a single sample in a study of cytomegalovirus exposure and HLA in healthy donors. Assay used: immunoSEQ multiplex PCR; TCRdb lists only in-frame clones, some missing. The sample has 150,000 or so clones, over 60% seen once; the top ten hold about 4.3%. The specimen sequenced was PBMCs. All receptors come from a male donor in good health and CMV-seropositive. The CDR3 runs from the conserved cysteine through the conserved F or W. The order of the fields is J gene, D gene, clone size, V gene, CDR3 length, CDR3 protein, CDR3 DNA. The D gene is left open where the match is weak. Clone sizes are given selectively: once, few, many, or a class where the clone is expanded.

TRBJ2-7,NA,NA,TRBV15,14,CATSRDRRTYEQYF,TGTGCCACCAGCAGAGATCGCAGAACCTACGAGCAGTACTTC
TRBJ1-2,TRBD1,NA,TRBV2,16,CASSEMGQGAGYGYTF,TGTGCCAGCAGTGAAATGGGACAGGGGGCGGGCTATGGCTACACCTTC
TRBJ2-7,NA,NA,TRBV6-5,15,CASSYSIELVSEQYF,TGTGCCAGCAGTTACTCGATAGAACTAGTTTCCGAGCAGTACTTC
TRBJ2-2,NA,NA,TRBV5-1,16,CASSLTGQLHTGELFF,TGCGCCAGCAGCTTGACTGGACAGTTGCACACCGGGGAGCTGTTTTTT
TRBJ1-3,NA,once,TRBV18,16,CASSPPGKGLGNTIYF,TGTGCCAGCTCACCACCGGGGAAAGGACTTGGAAACACCATATATTTT
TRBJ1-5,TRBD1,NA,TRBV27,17,CASSRQGKGISNQPQHF,TGTGCCAGCAGCAGACAGGGGAAGGGGATAAGCAATCAGCCCCAGCATTTT
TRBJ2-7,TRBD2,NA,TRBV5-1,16,CASSLVGGRASDEQYF,TGCGCCAGCAGCTTGGTCGGCGGGAGGGCCTCGGACGAGCAGTACTTC
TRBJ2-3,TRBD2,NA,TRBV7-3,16,CASSLGSGTGGDTQYF,TGTGCCAGCAGCTTAGGGAGCGGGACGGGCGGGGATACGCAGTATTTT
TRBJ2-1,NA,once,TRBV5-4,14,CASSSPGLYNEQFF,TGTGCCAGCAGCTCCCCGGGATTATACAATGAGCAGTTCTTC
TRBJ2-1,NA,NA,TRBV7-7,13,CASSLNRGNEQFF,TGTGCCAGCAGCTTAAATCGAGGGAATGAGCAGTTCTTC
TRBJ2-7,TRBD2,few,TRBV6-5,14,CASGVAGSTYEQYF,TGTGCCAGCGGGGTAGCGGGATCAACCTACGAGCAGTACTTC
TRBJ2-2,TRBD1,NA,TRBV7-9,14,CASSRQGNTGELFF,TGTGCCAGCAGCCGACAGGGAAACACCGGGGAGCTGTTTTTT
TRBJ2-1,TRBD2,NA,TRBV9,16,CASSVVGGGSYNEQFF,TGTGCCAGCAGCGTAGTTGGGGGGGGGTCCTACAATGAGCAGTTCTTC
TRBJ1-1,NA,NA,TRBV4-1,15,CASSRLGSQGPEAFF,TGCGCCAGCAGCCGATTGGGTTCACAGGGCCCTGAAGCTTTCTTT
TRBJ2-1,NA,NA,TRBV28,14,CASREVNSYNEQFF,TGTGCCAGCAGAGAGGTGAACTCCTACAATGAGCAGTTCTTC
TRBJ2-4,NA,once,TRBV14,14,CASSQSGVKNIQYF,TGTGCCAGCAGCCAATCAGGCGTCAAAAACATTCAGTACTTC
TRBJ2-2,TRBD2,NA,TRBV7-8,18,CASSTGLADIPNTGELFF,TGTGCCAGCAGCACCGGACTAGCGGATATCCCGAACACCGGGGAGCTGTTTTTT
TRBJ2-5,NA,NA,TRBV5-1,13,CASSLGGWETQYF,TGCGCCAGCAGCTTGGGGGGCTGGGAGACCCAGTACTTC
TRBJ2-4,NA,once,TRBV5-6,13,CASSLTGPGIQYF,TGTGCCAGCAGCTTAACAGGGCCCGGCATTCAGTACTTC
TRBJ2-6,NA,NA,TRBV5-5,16,CASSLKTISGANVLTF,TGTGCCAGCAGCCTCAAAACTATCTCTGGGGCCAACGTCCTGACTTTC
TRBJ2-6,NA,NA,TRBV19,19,CASSTSTDRSSTGANVLTF,TGTGCCAGTAGTACCTCGACAGATAGGTCCTCCACTGGGGCCAACGTCCTGACTTTC
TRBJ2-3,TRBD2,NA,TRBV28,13,CASSGRGTDTQYF,TGTGCCAGTAGCGGGAGGGGCACAGATACGCAGTATTTT
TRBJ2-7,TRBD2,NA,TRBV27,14,CASSTASGTYEQYF,TGTGCCAGCAGTACCGCTAGCGGAACCTACGAGCAGTACTTC
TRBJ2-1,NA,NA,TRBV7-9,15,CASSLANGAYNEQFF,TGTGCCAGCAGCCTAGCGAACGGTGCCTACAATGAGCAGTTCTTC
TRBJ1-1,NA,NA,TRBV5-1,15,CASSYPDRENTEAFF,TGCGCCAGCAGCTACCCGGACAGAGAGAACACTGAAGCTTTCTTT
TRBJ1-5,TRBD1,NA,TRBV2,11,CASRGQGPQHF,TGTGCCAGCAGAGGACAGGGACCCCAGCATTTT
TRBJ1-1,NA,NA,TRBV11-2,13,CASSLTGNTEAFF,TGTGCCAGCAGCTTGACGGGGAACACTGAAGCTTTCTTT
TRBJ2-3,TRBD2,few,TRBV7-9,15,CASSLGSGDTDTQYF,TGTGCCAGCAGCTTAGGTAGCGGGGACACAGATACGCAGTATTTT
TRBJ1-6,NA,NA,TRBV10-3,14,CAISGTDYNSPLHF,TGTGCCATCAGTGGGACAGACTATAATTCACCCCTCCACTTT
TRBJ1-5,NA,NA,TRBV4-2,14,CASSQEGRGQPQHF,TGTGCCAGCAGCCAAGAGGGCAGGGGTCAGCCCCAGCATTTT
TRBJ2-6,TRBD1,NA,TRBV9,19,CASTNLGTGGPSGANGLTF,TGTGCCAGTACAAACTTAGGGACAGGGGGACCCTCTGGGGCCAACGGCCTGACTTTC
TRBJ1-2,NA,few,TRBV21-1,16,CASSKAWGRIAYGYTF,TGTGCCAGCAGCAAAGCTTGGGGCAGGATTGCCTATGGCTACACCTTC
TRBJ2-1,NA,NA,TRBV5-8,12,CASVIAINEQFF,TGTGCCAGCGTGATAGCTATAAATGAGCAGTTCTTC
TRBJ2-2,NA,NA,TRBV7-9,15,CASSFLQGHTGELFF,TGTGCCAGCAGCTTCCTGCAGGGGCACACCGGGGAGCTGTTTTTT
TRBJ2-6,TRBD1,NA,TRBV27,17,CASSFRDSISGANVLTF,TGTGCCAGCAGCTTCCGGGACAGCATCTCTGGGGCCAACGTCCTGACTTTC
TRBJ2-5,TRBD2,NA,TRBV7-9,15,CASRGGAGDPETQYF,TGTGCCAGCAGGGGGGGAGCGGGGGATCCGGAGACCCAGTACTTC
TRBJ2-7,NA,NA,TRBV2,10,CASSYYEQYF,TGTGCCAGCAGTTACTACGAGCAGTACTTC
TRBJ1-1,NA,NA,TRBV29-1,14,CSVEGGAGDTEAFF,TGCAGCGTTGAAGGGGGCGCGGGGGACACTGAAGCTTTCTTT
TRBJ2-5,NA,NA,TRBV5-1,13,CASSFGAGETQYF,TGCGCCAGCAGCTTTGGTGCAGGTGAGACCCAGTACTTC
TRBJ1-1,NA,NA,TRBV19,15,CASSTRTPLNTEAFF,TGTGCCAGTAGTACACGGACACCTTTGAACACTGAAGCTTTCTTT
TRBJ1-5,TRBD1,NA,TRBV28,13,CASDRQGAQPQHF,TGTGCCAGCGATCGACAGGGTGCTCAGCCCCAGCATTTT